The clone carrying this TCR beta chain has a handful of counts. This entry is derived from a study of early T cells in non-severe SARS-CoV-2 infection. The CDR3 is 14 amino acids. Per germline, CDR1 SQVTM and CDR2 ANQGSEA. Trimming stripped 7 bases from V and 1 base from J, with 17 bases between. A single record per CDR3 protein comes from TCRdb applying MiXCR to the 5' RACE reads. The sample contains around 84,000 distinct CDR3 sequences, about an eighth of which appear only once. Material: whole blood. This receptor was obtained from an adult who was a healthcare worker with PCR-confirmed SARS-CoV-2 infection or an uninfected control (not recorded which). The chain is built from TRBV29-1 and TRBJ2-7; D may be TRBD2 (6 bases). This chain's CDR3 is CSALRRDDSYEQYF. CDR3 sequence (DNA): TGCAGCGCCCTGAGGCGGGATGATTCCTACGAGCAGTACTTC.